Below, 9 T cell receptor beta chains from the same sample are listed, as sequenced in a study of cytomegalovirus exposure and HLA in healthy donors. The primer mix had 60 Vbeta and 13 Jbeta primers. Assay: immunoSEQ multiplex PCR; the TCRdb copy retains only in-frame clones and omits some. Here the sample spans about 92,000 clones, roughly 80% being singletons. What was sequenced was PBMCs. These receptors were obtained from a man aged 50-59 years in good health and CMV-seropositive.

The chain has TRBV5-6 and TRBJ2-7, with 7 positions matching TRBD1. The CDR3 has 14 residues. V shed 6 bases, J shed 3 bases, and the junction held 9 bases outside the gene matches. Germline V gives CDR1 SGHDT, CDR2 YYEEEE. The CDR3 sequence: CASNTRGPIYEQYF. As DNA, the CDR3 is TGTGCCAGCAACACTAGGGGGCCGATCTACGAGCAGTACTTC. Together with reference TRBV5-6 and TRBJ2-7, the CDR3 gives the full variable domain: DAGVTQSPTHLIKTRGQQVTLRCSPKSGHDTVSWYQQALGQGPQFIFQYYEEEERQRGNFPDRFSGHQFPNYSSELNVNALLLGDSALYLCASNTRGPIYEQYFGPGTRLTVT.

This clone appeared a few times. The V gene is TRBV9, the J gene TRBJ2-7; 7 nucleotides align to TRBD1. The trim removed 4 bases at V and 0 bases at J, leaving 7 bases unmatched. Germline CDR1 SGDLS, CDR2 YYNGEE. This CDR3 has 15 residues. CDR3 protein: CASSYGQDPSYEQYF. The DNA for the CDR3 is TGTGCCAGCAGCTACGGACAGGATCCCTCCTACGAGCAGTACTTC.

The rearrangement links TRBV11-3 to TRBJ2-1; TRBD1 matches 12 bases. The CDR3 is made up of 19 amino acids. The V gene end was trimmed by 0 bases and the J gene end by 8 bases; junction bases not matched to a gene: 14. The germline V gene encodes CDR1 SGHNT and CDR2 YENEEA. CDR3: CASSLDSPGQGAIGDEQFF. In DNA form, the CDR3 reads TGTGCCAGCAGCTTAGATAGTCCGGGACAGGGGGCTATCGGTGATGAGCAGTTCTTC.

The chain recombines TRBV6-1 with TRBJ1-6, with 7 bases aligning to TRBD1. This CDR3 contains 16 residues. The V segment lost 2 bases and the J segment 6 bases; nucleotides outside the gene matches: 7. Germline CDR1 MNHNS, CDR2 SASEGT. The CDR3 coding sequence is TGTGCCAGCAGTGAAAGGAGGACAGGCGGTAATTCACCCCTCCACTTT. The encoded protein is CASSERRTGGNSPLHF.

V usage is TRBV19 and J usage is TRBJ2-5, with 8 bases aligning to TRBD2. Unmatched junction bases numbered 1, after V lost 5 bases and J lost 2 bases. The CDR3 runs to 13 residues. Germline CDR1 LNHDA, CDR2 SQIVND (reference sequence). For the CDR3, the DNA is TGTGCCAGTAGTGAGCGGGGGCAAGAGACCCAGTACTTC. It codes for CASSERGQETQYF.

Here the CDR3 DNA reads TGTGCCATCAGTGGGACAGGGGGTGTCAATGAGCAGTTCTTC. Translation gives CAISGTGGVNEQFF. The chain employs TRBV10-3 and TRBJ2-1; 10 bases agree with TRBD1. Germline-derived CDR1 and CDR2 are ENHRY and SYGVKD. With V trimmed by 4 bases and J by 6 bases, 3 bases remained unmatched. CDR3 length: 14 residues.

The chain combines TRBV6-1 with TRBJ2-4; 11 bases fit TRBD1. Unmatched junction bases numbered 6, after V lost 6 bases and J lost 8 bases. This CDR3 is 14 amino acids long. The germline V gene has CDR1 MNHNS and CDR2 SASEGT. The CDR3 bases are TGTGCCAGCAGGCGAGGACAGGGGGCTGACATTCAGTACTTC. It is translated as CASRRGQGADIQYF.

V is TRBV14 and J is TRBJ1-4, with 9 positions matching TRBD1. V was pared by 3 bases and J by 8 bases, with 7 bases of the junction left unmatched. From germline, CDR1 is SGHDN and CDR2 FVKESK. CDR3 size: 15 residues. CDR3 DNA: TGTGCCAGCAGCCAGTCTGGACAGGGGAGGGAAAAACTGTTTTTT. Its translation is CASSQSGQGREKLFF.

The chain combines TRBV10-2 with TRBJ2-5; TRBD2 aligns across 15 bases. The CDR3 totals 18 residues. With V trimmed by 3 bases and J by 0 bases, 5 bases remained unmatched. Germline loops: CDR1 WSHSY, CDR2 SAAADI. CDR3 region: CASSDRGTSGGYQETQYF. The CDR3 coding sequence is TGCGCCAGCAGTGATAGGGGGACTAGCGGGGGGTACCAAGAGACCCAGTACTTC.